These T cell receptor beta chains were read from a single sample in a study of persistence of HIV-infected CD4 T cells. These receptors lack a known antigen. Assay: immunoSEQ multiplex PCR; the TCRdb copy retains only in-frame clones and omits some. The sample holds about 45,000 clones, 90% seen once. The sequencing used CD4+ T cells sorted from PBMCs after approximately 19-hour stimulation, collected from a patient who received antiretroviral therapy. These receptors all stem from an adult woman with HIV who was CMV-seropositive. CDR3s include the opening cysteine and the closing phenylalanine or tryptophan. A D gene is named only where the DNA matches it firmly. Expanded clones are given a class, and other clones once, few, many or no size at all.

cdr3_length	j_call	clone_size	v_call	d_call	cdr3_aa	cdr3_nt
13	TRBJ2-7	.	TRBV2	TRBD1	CASSQDRSYEQYF	TGTGCCAGCAGCCAGGACAGGTCCTACGAGCAGTACTTC
12	TRBJ1-2	.	TRBV2	.	CASNPGAESYTF	TGTGCCAGCAATCCGGGGGCTGAGAGCTACACCTTC
16	TRBJ2-1	.	TRBV28	TRBD2	CASSLSAGGTLGEQFF	TGTGCCAGCAGTTTATCCGCGGGAGGGACATTGGGTGAGCAGTTCTTC
14	TRBJ1-5	.	TRBV24-1	.	CATGTPGPNQPQHF	TGTGCCACAGGGACACCGGGCCCCAATCAGCCCCAGCATTTT
15	TRBJ2-5	.	TRBV2	TRBD1	CASAAGGTIQETQYF	TGTGCCAGCGCCGCAGGGGGCACCATCCAAGAGACCCAGTACTTC
17	TRBJ2-5	.	TRBV27	TRBD1	CASSLSPPGQGSETQYF	TGTGCCAGCAGTTTATCGCCCCCGGGACAGGGCTCAGAGACCCAGTACTTC
14	TRBJ1-1	.	TRBV7-9	TRBD1	CASSLGTANTEAFF	TGTGCCAGCAGCTTGGGGACAGCCAACACTGAAGCTTTCTTT
11	TRBJ1-2	.	TRBV10-3	.	CAIDKSDGYTF	TGTGCCATCGATAAGTCGGATGGCTACACCTTC
17	TRBJ2-2	.	TRBV7-3	TRBD2	CASSAGTSGSSTGELFF	TGTGCCAGCAGCGCCGGGACTAGCGGGAGCAGCACCGGGGAGCTGTTTTTT
17	TRBJ2-2	.	TRBV27	.	CASRLNRDLANTGELFF	TGTGCCAGCAGACTAAACCGGGACTTGGCGAACACCGGGGAGCTGTTTTTT
13	TRBJ2-7	.	TRBV2	.	CASRGVVSYEQYF	TGTGCCAGCAGGGGAGTGGTCTCCTACGAGCAGTACTTC
14	TRBJ1-1	.	TRBV5-1	TRBD1	CASSFGQDHTEAFF	TGCGCCAGCAGCTTCGGACAGGACCACACTGAAGCTTTCTTT
14	TRBJ1-4	.	TRBV27	.	CASSLGQVGEKLFF	TGTGCCAGCAGTTTAGGGCAAGTAGGTGAAAAACTGTTTTTT
14	TRBJ2-1	.	TRBV6-5	.	CASKVSYQHNEQFF	TGTGCCAGCAAGGTTTCATACCAGCACAATGAGCAGTTCTTC
14	TRBJ1-5	.	TRBV5-1	.	CASSSGGGDQPQHF	TGCGCCAGCAGCTCCGGCGGAGGGGATCAGCCCCAGCATTTT
15	TRBJ1-4	.	TRBV11-3	TRBD1	CASSLGQGMNEKLFF	TGTGCCAGCAGCCTAGGACAGGGGATGAATGAAAAACTGTTTTTT
14	TRBJ1-2	once	TRBV27	TRBD1	CASSPNRGLGGYTF	TGTGCCAGCAGTCCGAATAGGGGGCTTGGTGGCTACACCTTC
15	TRBJ1-6	.	TRBV4-1	.	CASSHHGQINSPLHF	TGCGCCAGCAGCCACCACGGACAGATTAATTCACCCCTCCACTTT
13	TRBJ1-1	.	TRBV24-1	.	CATRTSRESEAFF	TGTGCCACCAGAACTTCTAGGGAGAGTGAAGCTTTCTTT
14	TRBJ1-4	.	TRBV7-2	.	CASSSVSTNEKLFF	TGTGCCAGCAGCTCCGTTTCTACTAATGAAAAACTGTTTTTT
15	TRBJ2-6	.	TRBV19	.	CASSDGFSGANVLTF	TGTGCCAGTAGTGATGGCTTCTCTGGGGCCAACGTCCTGACTTTC
15	TRBJ2-1	.	TRBV5-4	.	CASSLDGGSYNEQFF	TGTGCCAGCAGCCTGGATGGGGGGTCCTACAATGAGCAGTTCTTC